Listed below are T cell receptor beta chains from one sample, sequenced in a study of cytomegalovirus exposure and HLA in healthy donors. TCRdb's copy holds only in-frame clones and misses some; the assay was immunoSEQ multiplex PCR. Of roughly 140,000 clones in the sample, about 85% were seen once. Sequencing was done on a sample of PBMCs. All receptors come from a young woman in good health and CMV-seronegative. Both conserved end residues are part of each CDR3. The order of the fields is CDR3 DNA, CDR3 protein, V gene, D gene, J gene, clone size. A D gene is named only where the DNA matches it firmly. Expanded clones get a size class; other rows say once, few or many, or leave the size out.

CDR3nt: TGTGCCAGCTCACCACCGCCCACGAGGGCAACTAATGAAAAACTGTTTTTT
CDR3aa: CASSPPPTRATNEKLFF
v_gene: TRBV18
d_gene: -
j_gene: TRBJ1-4
abundance: -

CDR3nt: TGCGCCAGCAGCCAAGGAAGGGGACAGGAGCCTACGAAAGCCTACGAGCAGTACTTC
CDR3aa: CASSQGRGQEPTKAYEQYF
v_gene: TRBV4-1
d_gene: TRBD1
j_gene: TRBJ2-7
abundance: once

CDR3nt: TGTGCCAGCAGCTTAGGAGACCTAGCCAGAGGGGAGCTGTTTTTT
CDR3aa: CASSLGDLARGELFF
v_gene: TRBV7-9
d_gene: -
j_gene: TRBJ2-2
abundance: -

CDR3nt: TGTGCCAGCAGCGTCTCTCCAGCGGACTACAATGAGCAGTTCTTC
CDR3aa: CASSVSPADYNEQFF
v_gene: TRBV9
d_gene: -
j_gene: TRBJ2-1
abundance: -

CDR3nt: TGTGCCAGCAGCTCGGGACTAGCGGGGCGGTTGCGGGAACAAGAGACCCAGTACTTC
CDR3aa: CASSSGLAGRLREQETQYF
v_gene: TRBV7-9
d_gene: TRBD2
j_gene: TRBJ2-5
abundance: -

CDR3nt: TGTGCCAGCAGGCCTCCGGGCCCCGAGGAGGACGAGCAGTACTTC
CDR3aa: CASRPPGPEEDEQYF
v_gene: TRBV7-9
d_gene: -
j_gene: TRBJ2-7
abundance: -

CDR3nt: TGTGCCAGCAGCAGGGGGGAGCGCTCCTACAATGAGCAGTTCTTC
CDR3aa: CASSRGERSYNEQFF
v_gene: TRBV21-1
d_gene: -
j_gene: TRBJ2-1
abundance: once

CDR3nt: TGTGCCACCGGGACTAGCCAAGAGACCCAGTACTTC
CDR3aa: CATGTSQETQYF
v_gene: TRBV10-3
d_gene: TRBD2
j_gene: TRBJ2-5
abundance: -

CDR3nt: TGTGCCAGCAGCCCGCGGGGGGCAGGGCGGTCAGGGCCCCTCCACTTT
CDR3aa: CASSPRGAGRSGPLHF
v_gene: TRBV9
d_gene: -
j_gene: TRBJ1-6
abundance: -

CDR3nt: TGTGCCAGCAGCCACCAGACTGGGGAGCAGTTCTTC
CDR3aa: CASSHQTGEQFF
v_gene: TRBV4-2
d_gene: -
j_gene: TRBJ2-1
abundance: few

CDR3nt: TGTGCCAGCAGCCCGGAGCTCCGGCAGGGAGGATACGAGCAGTACTTC
CDR3aa: CASSPELRQGGYEQYF
v_gene: TRBV7-2
d_gene: -
j_gene: TRBJ2-7
abundance: -

CDR3nt: TGCGCCAGCAGTGAAGGGACAGGGACTTTCGAGCAGTACTTC
CDR3aa: CASSEGTGTFEQYF
v_gene: TRBV10-1
d_gene: TRBD1
j_gene: TRBJ2-7
abundance: once

CDR3nt: TGTGCCTGGAGTGTAGGGCAGGGATACAATGAGCAGTTCTTC
CDR3aa: CAWSVGQGYNEQFF
v_gene: TRBV30
d_gene: -
j_gene: TRBJ2-1
abundance: once

CDR3nt: TGTGCCAGCTCACCCCCCTCCGGACAGGGCTCCAACGAGCAGTACTTC
CDR3aa: CASSPPSGQGSNEQYF
v_gene: TRBV18
d_gene: TRBD1
j_gene: TRBJ2-7
abundance: -

CDR3nt: TGTGCCAGCAGTTTACCCCGGACAGGAACAGTTGGTTTCACCGGGGAGCTGTTTTTT
CDR3aa: CASSLPRTGTVGFTGELFF
v_gene: TRBV27
d_gene: TRBD1
j_gene: TRBJ2-2
abundance: -

CDR3nt: TGTGCCTGGACCGGAGGATTGGGGACAGGCTTCTGGCCCCTCCACTTT
CDR3aa: CAWTGGLGTGFWPLHF
v_gene: TRBV30
d_gene: TRBD1
j_gene: TRBJ1-6
abundance: -

CDR3nt: TGCGCCAGCAGGGGAGACAGGTCGGGCACCGGGGAGCTGTTTTTT
CDR3aa: CASRGDRSGTGELFF
v_gene: TRBV23-1
d_gene: -
j_gene: TRBJ2-2
abundance: -

CDR3nt: TGTGCCAGCAGAGCGCTCGGGACAGGGTACAATGAGCAGTTCTTC
CDR3aa: CASRALGTGYNEQFF
v_gene: TRBV6-1
d_gene: TRBD1
j_gene: TRBJ2-1
abundance: few

CDR3nt: TGCGCCAGCAGCTACTCGGGACTAGCGGGAGGGGAGACCCAGTACTTC
CDR3aa: CASSYSGLAGGETQYF
v_gene: TRBV5-1
d_gene: TRBD2
j_gene: TRBJ2-5
abundance: -

CDR3nt: TGTGCCAGCAGCCCCTCCCTCCTCACAGATACGCAGTATTTT
CDR3aa: CASSPSLLTDTQYF
v_gene: TRBV7-9
d_gene: -
j_gene: TRBJ2-3
abundance: -

CDR3nt: TGTGCCAGCAGCTTCGGACAATCCGGCTACACCTTC
CDR3aa: CASSFGQSGYTF
v_gene: TRBV7-9
d_gene: -
j_gene: TRBJ1-2
abundance: -

CDR3nt: TGTGCCAGCAGCTTAGTCACCGGGGTAGCGGCGTACAATGAGCAGTTCTTC
CDR3aa: CASSLVTGVAAYNEQFF
v_gene: TRBV7-9
d_gene: -
j_gene: TRBJ2-1
abundance: -